Following are 7 T cell receptor beta chains from one sample sequenced in a study of T cell responses to AZD1222 COVID-19 vaccine. Assay: immunoSEQ multiplex PCR; the TCRdb copy retains only in-frame clones and omits some. The sample yields under 150,000 clones, around 90% seen once. The sample here was peripheral blood, taken on day 0 of AZD1222 vaccination. The receptors were gathered from an adult in good health.

The chain carries TRBV19 and TRBJ1-5, with D maybe TRBD1 (5 bases). Germline CDR1 is LNHDA and CDR2 is SQIVND (reference sequence). V was trimmed by 3 bases and J by 3 bases, leaving 12 bases between them. This CDR3 is built from 15 residues. The CDR3 region has the DNA TGTGCCAGTAGTATGTGGGACCCTTCCAATCAGCCCCAGCATTTT. This sequence encodes CASSMWDPSNQPQHF.

The chain couples TRBV3-1 (or the pseudogene TRBV3-2) to TRBJ2-2, with D unclear. Looked up from germline, CDR1 is LGHDT and CDR2 is YNNKEL (reference sequence). The CDR3 length is 14 residues. V was trimmed by 2 bases and J by 8 bases, leaving 12 bases between them. In DNA, the CDR3 is TGTGCCAGCAGCCAACAGTCTCCCTGGGGGGAGCTGTTTTTT. It encodes CASSQQSPWGELFF.

The rearrangement links TRBV19 to TRBJ2-4, with TRBD1 identical over 12 bases. The CDR3 runs to 19 residues. With V trimmed by 9 bases and J by 0 bases, 15 bases remained unmatched. Germline V gives CDR1 LNHDA, CDR2 SQIVND (reference sequence). CDR3 DNA: TGTGCCAGCTCCAGCTCCGGGACAGGGGGCGGAGGAGCCAAAAACATTCAGTACTTC. It yields the protein CASSSSGTGGGGAKNIQYF.

V usage is TRBV5-4 and J usage is TRBJ1-2; D might be TRBD1 (5 bases). The germline V and J ends were trimmed by 1 base and 3 bases, with 19 bases remaining between them. This CDR3 has 17 amino acids. CDR1 and CDR2 from the germline V gene are SGHNT and YYREEE (reference sequence). CDR3 loop: CASSLSGQRTRYYGYTF. CDR3 DNA: TGTGCCAGCAGCTTGAGTGGACAACGGACCCGATACTATGGCTACACCTTC.

The chain links TRBV27 to TRBJ1-5; D is undetermined. V lost 2 bases and J lost 6, with 8 bases in between. CDR3 length: 13 amino acids. Per germline, CDR1 MNHEY and CDR2 SMNVEV (reference sequence). The CDR3 nucleotides are TGTGCCAGCAGTTTAATGGGAAGTCAGCCCCAGCATTTT. Translation: CASSLMGSQPQHF.

The V gene is TRBV27, the J gene TRBJ2-7; 7 bases are shared with TRBD1. V dropped 6 bases and J dropped 2; count of bases not matched to a gene: 13. This CDR3 contains 16 residues. The germline V gene has CDR1 MNHEY and CDR2 SMNVEV (reference sequence). CDR3 coding DNA: TGTGCCAGCAGACGCCCGACAGGGTTCAGCGCCTACGAGCAGTACTTC. Translation: CASRRPTGFSAYEQYF.

The chain recombines TRBV28 with TRBJ2-1; D not certain. This CDR3 comprises 14 residues. In germline, CDR1 is MDHEN, CDR2 SYDVKM. Trimming removed 1 base from V and 3 bases from J, with 7 bases in between. CDR3 loop: CASSLSGGYNEQFF. The CDR3 DNA is TGTGCCAGCAGTTTATCAGGTGGCTACAATGAGCAGTTCTTC. Filled out from reference TRBV28 and TRBJ2-1, the complete variable domain reads DVKVTQSSRYLVKRTGEKVFLECVQDMDHENMFWYRQDPGLGLRLIYFSYDVKMKEKGDIPEGYSVSREKKERFSLILESASTNQTSMYLCASSLSGGYNEQFFGPGTRLTVL.